The 12 T cell receptor beta chains below were found in one sample sequenced in a study of PD-L1 blockade in urothelial cancer. Here immunoSEQ multiplex PCR was the method, and the copy in TCRdb shows in-frame clones only, minus some. The data contain around 25,000 clones, around 88% of them singletons. The starting material was PBMCs, obtained around atezolizumab (anti-PD-L1) treatment. These receptors all come from a man aged 45-65 years with urothelial cancer.

This clone was recorded only once. This rearrangement joins TRBV25-1 to TRBJ2-2, with 12 bases identical to TRBD2. Germline loops: CDR1 MGHDK, CDR2 SYGVNS. The CDR3 runs to 16 residues. V dropped 4 bases and J dropped 5; count of bases not matched to a gene: 5. The CDR3 protein is CASSAPGTSGTGELFF. Written as DNA, the CDR3 is TGTGCCAGCAGTGCCCCGGGGACTAGCGGGACCGGGGAGCTGTTTTTT.

V gene TRBV30 combines with J gene TRBJ1-6; 10 bases are a match to TRBD1. The CDR3 spans 13 residues. Trimming cost V 5 bases and J 7 bases; bases outside gene matches: 2. Germline lookup yields CDR1 GTSNPN and CDR2 SVGIG (reference sequence). The CDR3 nucleotides are TGTGCCTGGGGGACAGGGGAAAATTCACCCCTCCACTTT. Translated: CAWGTGENSPLHF.

The chain links TRBV9 to TRBJ1-2; tentatively, D is TRBD1 (5 bases). Germline loops: CDR1 SGDLS, CDR2 YYNGEE. CDR3 length equals 12 residues. V lost 0 bases, J lost 6 bases, and 6 bases lay in between. In DNA, the CDR3 is TGTGCCAGCAGCGTAGGGGGGGATGGCTACACCTTC. Protein: CASSVGGDGYTF.

This chain connects TRBV9 to TRBJ2-7; D perhaps matches TRBD2 (7 bases). The V end was cut by 3 bases, the J end by 4 bases, with 14 bases between. The CDR3 consists of 14 residues. The V gene's germline CDR1 is SGDLS and CDR2 YYNGEE. The CDR3 is CASSEAGEGYEQYF. CDR3 DNA: TGTGCCAGCAGCGAGGCAGGGGAGGGGTACGAGCAGTACTTC.

The gene calls are TRBV4-2 and TRBJ2-2; tentatively, D is TRBD1 (6 bases). Germline V CDR1 and CDR2: LGHNA, YNFKEQ. V lost 0 bases to trimming and J lost 5 bases, with 7 bases between them. The CDR3 is 14 residues long. The CDR3 sequence: CASSQEGTTGELFF. The CDR3 bases are TGTGCCAGCAGCCAAGAGGGGACAACCGGGGAGCTGTTTTTT.

The chain links TRBV2 to TRBJ2-2; TRBD1 might be the D (6 bases). The V end was cut by 6 bases, the J end by 1 base, with 9 bases between. This CDR3 comprises 14 residues. The germline CDR1 and CDR2 sequences are SNHLY and FYNNEI. CDR3 nucleotide sequence: TGTGCCAGCAGATACAGGGAGAACACCGGGGAGCTGTTTTTT. This codes for CASRYRENTGELFF.

This rearrangement joins TRBV7-2 to TRBJ2-3, with 9 positions matching TRBD2. Germline loops: CDR1 SGHTA, CDR2 FQGNSA. The CDR3 is made up of 15 amino acids. The trim removed 5 bases at V and 3 bases at J, leaving 6 bases unmatched. The CDR3 region has the DNA TGTGCCAGCAGCCGTGGACTAGCGAGGACAGATACGCAGTATTTT. This sequence encodes CASSRGLARTDTQYF.

The chain carries TRBV2 and TRBJ1-1; 7 bases are shared with TRBD1. CDR1 is SNHLY, CDR2 FYNNEI, per germline. CDR3 size: 13 residues. V was clipped by 6 bases and J by 6 bases; unmatched bases: 7. The CDR3 spells CASRIQGRAEAFF. CDR3 nucleotide sequence: TGTGCCAGCAGGATACAGGGGAGAGCTGAAGCTTTCTTT.

The rearrangement joins TRBV7-2 to TRBJ2-7, with 7 bases that match TRBD2. V was pared by 5 bases and J by 5 bases, with 3 bases of the junction left unmatched. Germline V CDR1 and CDR2: SGHTA, FQGNSA. The length of the CDR3 is 12 residues. The CDR3: CASSQTSNEQYF. As DNA, the CDR3 is TGTGCCAGCAGCCAGACTAGCAACGAGCAGTACTTC.

This chain connects TRBV5-1 to TRBJ1-3; the match to TRBD1 covers 10 bases. This CDR3 has 17 residues. The germline CDR1 and CDR2 sequences are SGHRS and YFSETQ. V trimming: 0 bases; J trimming: 0 bases; junction bases outside the gene matches: 3. CDR3 sequence (DNA): TGCGCCAGCAGCTTGGGGGACAGGGGATACTCTGGAAACACCATATATTTT. This translates into CASSLGDRGYSGNTIYF.

This sequence joins TRBV27 and TRBJ1-1, with D possibly being TRBD1 (6 bases). With 5 bases removed from V and 2 bases from J, the gap between germline ends came to 12 bases. Looked up from germline, CDR1 is MNHEY and CDR2 is SMNVEV (reference sequence). This CDR3 is 14 amino acids long. The CDR3 loop is CASSRDRFNTEAFF. CDR3 sequence (DNA): TGTGCCAGCAGTCGTGACAGGTTTAACACTGAAGCTTTCTTT.

The chain couples TRBV9 to TRBJ2-1, with 8 bases identical to TRBD2. The ends lost 0 bases at V and 4 bases at J; junction bases unmatched: 9. CDR1 SGDLS and CDR2 YYNGEE come from the germline V gene. The CDR3 totals 17 residues. As DNA, the CDR3 is TGTGCCAGCAGCGTAGCGGGGGGGTCTCCACGGTACAATGAGCAGTTCTTC. Translating it yields CASSVAGGSPRYNEQFF.